This T cell receptor beta chain was recorded in a study of blood T cells in healthy people across ages. Findings and caveats of the study: Without sorted subsets, naive and antigen-experienced compartments could not be conclusively compared.

The ends lost 5 bases at V and 7 bases at J; junction bases unmatched: 12. The germline V gene has CDR1 SQVTM and CDR2 ANQGSEA. The CDR3 totals 14 residues. A second roughly 7 to 11 cycle PCR used barcoded and J-beta primers. Each cDNA molecule was tagged by a template-switch adaptor with 12 random nucleotides. One entry per CDR3 protein, called by TCRdb with MiXCR from the 5' RACE reads. The sample lists around 1.7 million distinct CDR3 sequences, roughly 27% seen once, with more than 6% in the top ten. Per sample, a minimum of 6 million PBMCs were isolated. Of note for this clonotype: The antigen is undetermined.

The origin of this receptor is a woman aged 25 to 39 in good health. The sample taken for sequencing was blood. J is TRBJ1-2 and V is TRBV29-1, with 8 bases matching TRBD1. CDR3 coding DNA: TGCAGCGTTTGGTGGGAGACAGGGGTCCGTGGCTACACCTTC. Translating it yields CSVWWETGVRGYTF.